The source of this T cell receptor (beta chain) is a study of spatial heterogeneity in lung cancer. Across the study: Alpha-chain sequences were consistently detected in smaller numbers than beta-chain sequences.

TCR cDNA molecules were tagged individually, and each one carried a unique molecular identifier. Each CDR3 protein is one row after TCRdb ran MiXCR on the 5' RACE reads. The table has tens of thousands of distinct CDR3 sequences, 13% seen once. Sample time point: sample taken at primary tumor resection. Extraction of whole RNA from tumor, nontumor lung or frozen PBMC preceded unsorted sequencing. Samples were donated by 72 untreated early-stage non-small cell lung cancer patients. Germline CDR1 is SEHNR and CDR2 is FQNEAQ (reference sequence). This CDR3 has 16 residues. V gave up 5 bases and J gave up 0 bases; unmatched junction bases: 2.

The clonotype was recovered from a male donor with early-stage non-small cell lung cancer. The J gene is TRBJ1-3, the V gene TRBV7-9; 12 nucleotides agree with TRBD1. The sample consisted of PBMCs, taken at surgery. The CDR3 spells CASSRDRGPSGNTIYF. The CDR3, as DNA: TGTGCCAGCAGCCGGGACAGGGGGCCCTCTGGAAACACCATATATTTT. The variable domain in full, completed from reference TRBV7-9 and TRBJ1-3, reads DTGVSQNPRHKITKRGQNVTFRCDPISEHNRLYWYRQTLGQGPEFLTYFQNEAQLEKSRLLSDRFSAERPKGSFSTLEIQRTEQGDSAMYLCASSRDRGPSGNTIYFGEGSWLTVV.